The 27 T cell receptor beta chains listed next were all sequenced from one sample in a study of shared T cell receptors in the human thymus. Sequenced by immunoSEQ multiplex PCR; TCRdb stores in-frame clones only, minus some. The data hold hundreds of thousands of clones, with about 80% observed a single time. The same sample was also used in a study of human thymus T cells.

Input material: thymocytes. These receptors came from a boy under two years old with a congenital heart defect.

V gene TRBV14 combines with J gene TRBJ1-1; TRBD1 agrees at 11 bases. V trimming: 4 bases; J trimming: 7 bases; junction bases outside the gene matches: 11. The CDR3 covers 16 residues. The germline CDR1 and CDR2 sequences are SGHDN and FVKESK. In nucleotides, the CDR3 is TGTGCCAGCAGCCGAAATCCCGGGACAGGGGGTTATGAAGCTTTCTTT. Translating it yields CASSRNPGTGGYEAFF.

V gene TRBV27 combines with J gene TRBJ1-1; 7 nucleotides align to TRBD1. From germline, CDR1 is MNHEY and CDR2 SMNVEV (reference sequence). The CDR3 is 17 amino acids. The V gene end was trimmed by 8 bases and the J gene end by 4 bases; junction bases not matched to a gene: 19. The CDR3 region is CASHLTGRPPPCTEAFF. The DNA for the CDR3 is TGTGCCAGCCACTTGACAGGGAGGCCGCCCCCGTGCACTGAAGCTTTCTTT.

This clone was seen more than once but under ten times. The gene calls are TRBV7-9 and TRBJ1-1; D gene ambiguous. Germline CDR1 and CDR2: SEHNR and FQNEAQ (reference sequence). The V and J ends lost 0 bases and 11 bases respectively, with 7 bases between them. The CDR3 runs to 11 residues. The CDR3 DNA follows: TGTGCCAGCAGCTTAGCCCCGCGGGCTTTCTTT. Amino acids: CASSLAPRAFF.

A few counts support this clone. The rearrangement joins TRBV4-2 to TRBJ2-1; 9 bases map to TRBD2. CDR1 is LGHNA and CDR2 is YNFKEQ in the germline V gene. This CDR3 spans 16 amino acids. The V gene end was trimmed by 1 base and the J gene end by 2 bases; junction bases not matched to a gene: 3. DNA for the CDR3: TGTGCCAGCAGCCAAGTGACTAGCGGTACCTACAATGAGCAGTTCTTC. Its protein product is CASSQVTSGTYNEQFF.

The chain links TRBV19 to TRBJ2-7, with 8 bases lining up with TRBD1. Germline values: CDR1 LNHDA, CDR2 SQIVND (reference sequence). V dropped 4 bases and J dropped 1; count of bases not matched to a gene: 9. The CDR3 loop spans 16 amino acids. The CDR3 coding sequence is TGTGCCAGTAGTACATCCGGGACAGGTACTTCCTACGAGCAGTACTTC. Encoded protein: CASSTSGTGTSYEQYF.

The chain carries TRBV7-9 and TRBJ1-1; D may be TRBD1 (6 bases). V was clipped by 0 bases and J by 2 bases, with 19 bases between them. The length of the CDR3 is 18 residues. Germline V lookup: CDR1 SEHNR, CDR2 FQNEAQ (reference sequence). The CDR3: CASSLAIRYRAQNTEAFF. The CDR3 DNA reads as TGTGCCAGCAGCTTAGCGATCCGCTACAGGGCCCAAAACACTGAAGCTTTCTTT.

A single count supports this clone. The chain combines TRBV7-6 with TRBJ1-4, with 11 bases aligning to TRBD1. CDR1 is SGHVS, CDR2 FNYEAQ, per germline. This CDR3 is 17 amino acids long. The V gene end was trimmed by 5 bases and the J gene end by 2 bases; junction bases not matched to a gene: 7. CDR3 in amino acids: CASSGRTGGCTNEKLFF. The CDR3 region has the DNA TGTGCCAGCAGCGGACGGACAGGGGGCTGTACTAATGAAAAACTGTTTTTT. The variable domain in full, completed from reference TRBV7-6 and TRBJ1-4, reads GAGVSQSPRYKVTKRGQDVALRCDPISGHVSLYWYRQALGQGPEFLTYFNYEAQQDKSGLPNDRFSAERPEGSISTLTIQRTEQRDSAMYRCASSGRTGGCTNEKLFFGSGTQLSVL.

The V and J genes are TRBV19 and TRBJ1-2; 7 bases are shared with TRBD1. Germline CDR1 is LNHDA and CDR2 is SQIVND (reference sequence). V trimming: 5 bases; J trimming: 0 bases; junction bases outside the gene matches: 6. This CDR3 comprises 15 residues. In nucleotides, the CDR3 is TGTGCCAGTAGTCTCCGGGACAGACCTAACTATGGCTACACCTTC. Translating it yields CASSLRDRPNYGYTF. The full variable domain, completed using reference TRBV19 and TRBJ1-2, is DGGITQSPKYLFRKEGQNVTLSCEQNLNHDAMYWYRQDPGQGLRLIYYSQIVNDFQKGDIAEGYSVSREKKESFPLTVTSAQKNPTAFYLCASSLRDRPNYGYTFGSGTRLTVV.

Regarding this clone: This same CDR3 is encoded by further DNA sequences in the sample. The chain carries TRBV19 and TRBJ2-3, with 11 bases that match TRBD2. Germline V gene data show CDR1 as LNHDA and CDR2 as SQIVND (reference sequence). The CDR3 contains 15 residues. V was pared by 5 bases and J by 3 bases, with 4 bases of the junction left unmatched. The CDR3 sequence: CASSRTSGSTDTQYF. The DNA of the CDR3 is TGTGCCAGTAGTCGGACTAGCGGGTCGACAGATACGCAGTATTTT.

The CDR3, as DNA: TGTGCCTCCCGGGGACTAGCGGGAGGACTAGATACGCAGTATTTT. The encoded protein is CASRGLAGGLDTQYF. The chain has TRBV30 and TRBJ2-3; 15 nucleotides align to TRBD2. Germline V gene lookup returns CDR1 GTSNPN and CDR2 SVGIG (reference sequence). V was pared by 7 bases and J by 5 bases, with 7 bases of the junction left unmatched. CDR3 length equals 15 residues.

In its sample, this clone was seen once. The chain carries TRBV6-5 and TRBJ1-2; D remains ambiguous. With 4 bases removed from V and 5 bases from J, the gap between germline ends came to 5 bases. There are 11 residues in the CDR3. Germline-derived CDR1 and CDR2 are MNHEY and SVGAGI. The CDR3 loop reads CASSCGYGYTF. CDR3 nucleotide sequence: TGTGCCAGCAGTTGCGGGTATGGCTACACCTTC.

This clone has just a few counts. In DNA, the CDR3 is TGTGCCAGCAGCCTCCGGACCCCGGCGGGAGAGACCCAGTACTTC. This codes for CASSLRTPAGETQYF. This chain connects TRBV4-2 to TRBJ2-5; possible D gene TRBD2, 5 bases. The germline V gene encodes CDR1 LGHNA and CDR2 YNFKEQ. The CDR3 loop spans 15 amino acids. V was pared by 4 bases and J by 4 bases, with 16 bases between.

The rearrangement links TRBV7-2 to TRBJ2-1, with TRBD2 matching over 10 bases. Germline CDR1 SGHTA, CDR2 FQGNSA. V shed 5 bases, J shed 3 bases, and the junction held 7 bases outside the gene matches. The length of the CDR3 is 16 residues. The CDR3 region is CASSPGLAGDYNEQFF. The CDR3 DNA sequence: TGTGCCAGCAGCCCCGGCCTAGCGGGAGACTACAATGAGCAGTTCTTC.

The V gene is TRBV5-1, the J gene TRBJ1-2, with 9 nucleotides matching TRBD1. Looked up from germline, CDR1 is SGHRS and CDR2 is YFSETQ. Trimming at V came to 3 bases and at J to 4 bases, leaving 7 bases not matched to a gene. The CDR3 sequence is 15 residues long. CDR3 coding DNA: TGCGCCAGCAGCTACGGACAGGGGCTTTCCTATGGCTACACCTTC. Its translation: CASSYGQGLSYGYTF.

The table lists this clone with a few counts. The rearrangement links TRBV9 to TRBJ2-7; 7 bases line up with TRBD1. Germline values: CDR1 SGDLS, CDR2 YYNGEE. The CDR3 is 14 residues long. Germline trimming cut 4 bases from V and 6 bases from J; bases unmatched to any gene: 10. The chain's CDR3 is CASSLDRALGEQYF. The CDR3 bases are TGTGCCAGCAGCCTAGACAGGGCTCTGGGCGAGCAGTACTTC. The complete variable domain, with remaining parts taken from reference TRBV9 and TRBJ2-7, reads DSGVTQTPKHLITATGQRVTLRCSPRSGDLSVYWYQQSLDQGLQFLIQYYNGEERAKGNILERFSAQQFPDLHSELNLSSLELGDSALYFCASSLDRALGEQYFGPGTRLTVT.

V gene TRBV11-3 combines with J gene TRBJ1-3, with D hard to call. The germline V gene encodes CDR1 SGHNT and CDR2 YENEEA. Trimming removed 5 bases from V and 7 bases from J, with 21 bases in between. The CDR3 loop spans 16 amino acids. Here the CDR3 reads CASSNLKTASRNTIYF. The CDR3 DNA reads TGTGCCAGCAGCAACCTTAAAACAGCCTCTCGGAACACCATATATTTT.

A few counts support this clone. This rearrangement joins TRBV5-6 to TRBJ2-5, with 8 nucleotides matching TRBD1. The trim removed 3 bases at V and 4 bases at J, leaving 8 bases unmatched. Looked up from germline, CDR1 is SGHDT and CDR2 is YYEEEE. The length of the CDR3 is 15 residues. CDR3 amino acids: CASSSLQGDGETQYF. The DNA of the CDR3 is TGTGCCAGCAGCTCCTTACAGGGGGACGGAGAGACCCAGTACTTC.

The V and J genes are TRBV7-9 and TRBJ2-5; 10 nucleotides agree with TRBD2. Trimming removed 5 bases from V and 5 bases from J; junction bases left unmatched: 11. CDR3 length equals 16 residues. CDR1 is SEHNR and CDR2 is FQNEAQ in the germline V gene (reference sequence). DNA of the CDR3: TGTGCCAGCAGCAGGGGGCCAGCGGGAGGGCGGGAGACCCAGTACTTC. Translating it yields CASSRGPAGGRETQYF.

The DNA of the CDR3 is TGTGCCAGTAGCCAAGGACAGGGGGACTCCTACGAGCAGTACTTC. Protein sequence: CASSQGQGDSYEQYF. J is TRBJ2-7 and V is TRBV19; TRBD1 matches 10 bases. Germline values: CDR1 LNHDA, CDR2 SQIVND (reference sequence). The V gene end was trimmed by 6 bases and the J gene end by 0 bases; junction bases not matched to a gene: 5. The CDR3 has 15 amino acids.

CDR3 nucleotides: TGTGCCAGCAGTTTACGGGCGGAGGGGAACACAGATACGCAGTATTTT. As protein: CASSLRAEGNTDTQYF. The rearrangement uses TRBV27 and TRBJ2-3; D perhaps matches TRBD2 (6 bases). Germline CDR1 reads MNHEY; CDR2 reads SMNVEV (reference sequence). The CDR3 sequence is 16 residues long. Trimming removed 2 bases at V and 2 bases at J, with 14 bases between.

The chain combines TRBV9 with TRBJ1-2; D call uncertain. CDR3 length equals 15 residues. V was trimmed by 4 bases and J by 0 bases, leaving 13 bases between them. Germline values: CDR1 SGDLS, CDR2 YYNGEE. Here the CDR3 DNA reads TGTGCCAGCAGCCCCGGGGTTTCTGCTAACTATGGCTACACCTTC. It translates to CASSPGVSANYGYTF.

The V call is TRBV6-6, the J call TRBJ2-2; 7 bases fit TRBD2. The CDR3 is 16 residues long. The V and J ends lost 5 bases and 4 bases, in that order; junction bases with no gene match: 10. CDR1 MNHNY and CDR2 SVGAGI come from the germline V gene (reference sequence). The CDR3 bases are TGTGCCAGCAGTGGGTGGACTAGTCAACCCACCGGGGAGCTGTTTTTT. Amino acids: CASSGWTSQPTGELFF.

The chain joins TRBV5-6 to TRBJ2-1; D not certain. The CDR3 totals 13 residues. Trimming shortened V by 0 bases and J by 5 bases, and 6 bases separated the two germline ends. In germline, CDR1 is SGHDT, CDR2 YYEEEE. The CDR3 spells CASSLVADNEQFF. The CDR3 DNA follows: TGTGCCAGCAGCTTGGTCGCGGACAATGAGCAGTTCTTC.

This chain joins TRBV6-1 and TRBJ1-2; tentative D call: TRBD1 (6 bases). This CDR3 region has 11 residues. Germline CDR1 MNHNS, CDR2 SASEGT. The V gene lost 6 bases and the J gene lost 8 bases, with 10 bases spanning the gap. The CDR3 nucleotides read TGTGCCAGCAGGTCAGGGGAAGGCTACACCTTC. It encodes CASRSGEGYTF.

The genes are TRBV5-6 and TRBJ2-3; D is perhaps TRBD2 (5 bases). The CDR3 is 12 amino acids. V lost 1 base and J 6 bases, leaving 6 bases between the germline ends. From germline, CDR1 is SGHDT and CDR2 YYEEEE. DNA for the CDR3: TGTGCCAGCAGCTTGACGGGGGATACGCAGTATTTT. This gives the protein CASSLTGDTQYF.

The chain has TRBV5-1 and TRBJ2-3; 9 positions match TRBD2. CDR1 SGHRS and CDR2 YFSETQ come from the germline V gene. This CDR3 has 16 amino acids. With V trimmed by 2 bases and J by 4 bases, 8 bases remained unmatched. The CDR3 bases are TGCGCCAGCAGCTTTTCTAGCGGGAATCAGGCAGATACGCAGTATTTT. Translation gives CASSFSSGNQADTQYF.

This chain uses TRBV10-1 with TRBJ1-1; TRBD1 might be the D (6 bases). CDR1 is WNHNN, CDR2 SYGVQD, per germline (reference sequence). This CDR3 has 14 residues. Deletions cut 5 bases from V and 4 bases from J, with 14 bases between. DNA of the CDR3: TGCGCCAGCAGTAAGGGACAATGGTTCACTGAAGCTTTCTTT. It is translated as CASSKGQWFTEAFF.